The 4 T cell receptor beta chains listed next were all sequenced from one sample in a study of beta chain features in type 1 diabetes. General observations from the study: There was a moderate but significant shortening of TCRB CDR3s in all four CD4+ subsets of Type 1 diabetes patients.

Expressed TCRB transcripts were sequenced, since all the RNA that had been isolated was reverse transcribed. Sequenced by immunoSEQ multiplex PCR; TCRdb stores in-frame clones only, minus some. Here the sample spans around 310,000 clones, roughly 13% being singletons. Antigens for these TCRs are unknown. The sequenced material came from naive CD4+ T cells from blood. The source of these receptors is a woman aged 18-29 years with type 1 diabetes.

The CDR3 DNA follows: TGTGCCAGCAGCCTTAGTTTGGTGAATGAGCAGTTCTTC. It translates to CASSLSLVNEQFF. The chain is built from TRBV7-2 and TRBJ2-1; D unresolved. Germline V gives CDR1 SGHTA, CDR2 FQGNSA. The CDR3 spans 13 residues. V lost 5 bases and J 7 bases, leaving 12 bases between the germline ends.

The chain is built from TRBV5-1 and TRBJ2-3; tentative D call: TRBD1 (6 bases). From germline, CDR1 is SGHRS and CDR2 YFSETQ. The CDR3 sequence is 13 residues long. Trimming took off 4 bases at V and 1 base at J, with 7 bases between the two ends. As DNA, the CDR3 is TGCGCCAGCAGCCCAGGGGGCACAGATACGCAGTATTTT. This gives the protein CASSPGGTDTQYF.

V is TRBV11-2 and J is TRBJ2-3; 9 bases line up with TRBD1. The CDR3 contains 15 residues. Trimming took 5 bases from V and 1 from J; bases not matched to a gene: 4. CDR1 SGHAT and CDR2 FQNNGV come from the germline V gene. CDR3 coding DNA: TGTGCCAGCAGCCGGGACAGGGTAGGCACAGATACGCAGTATTTT. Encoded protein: CASSRDRVGTDTQYF.

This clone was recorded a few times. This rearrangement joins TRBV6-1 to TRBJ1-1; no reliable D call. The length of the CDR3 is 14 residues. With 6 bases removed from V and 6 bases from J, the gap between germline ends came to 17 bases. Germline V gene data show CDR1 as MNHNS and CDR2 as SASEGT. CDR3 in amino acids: CASRRVSQDPEAFF. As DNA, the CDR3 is TGTGCCAGCAGGAGGGTCAGTCAAGATCCTGAAGCTTTCTTT.